What follows are 9 T cell receptor beta chains derived from one specimen sequenced in a study of blood T cell repertoires in COVID-19. TCRdb's copy holds only in-frame clones and misses some; the assay was immunoSEQ multiplex PCR. The table lists 350,000 or so clones, about 90% of them singletons. The sequenced sample was PBMCs or T cells enriched from blood (not recorded which). The source is a woman aged 25 to 39 who had recovered from COVID-19.

This clone has only a few counts. The gene calls are TRBV12-3 or TRBV12-4 and TRBJ1-2; no clear D. Trimming pared 4 bases from V and 4 bases from J, leaving 10 bases between. This CDR3 spans 13 amino acids. The CDR3 DNA follows: TGTGCCAGCAGTTCCCTACCCGGCTATGGCTACACCTTC. Translated: CASSSLPGYGYTF.

The CDR3 protein is CAINPGQGPYEQYF. The CDR3 DNA reads TGTGCCATCAACCCGGGACAGGGACCCTACGAGCAGTACTTC. The chain links TRBV10-3 to TRBJ2-7; 9 positions match TRBD1. CDR1 ENHRY and CDR2 SYGVKD come from the germline V gene. J lost 2 bases, V lost 7 bases, and 6 bases had no gene match. This CDR3 is 14 amino acids long.

The CDR3 DNA is TGTGCCAGCAAGTCGGGGACCGGGGAGCTGTTTTTT. The encoded protein is CASKSGTGELFF. The chain has TRBV9 and TRBJ2-2; D might be TRBD2 (5 bases). V was shortened by 6 bases and J by 5 bases, with 8 bases between the two germline ends. The germline CDR1 and CDR2 sequences are SGDLS and YYNGEE. CDR3 length: 12 residues.

V and J are TRBV27 and TRBJ1-6; 7 nucleotides align to TRBD1. The J segment lost 4 bases and the V segment lost 6 bases, leaving 9 bases of the junction unmatched. The CDR3 sequence is 16 residues long. Germline V gives CDR1 MNHEY, CDR2 SMNVEV (reference sequence). The CDR3: CASSSGTVSYNSPLHF. The CDR3 DNA is TGTGCCAGCAGCTCCGGGACAGTCAGTTATAATTCACCCCTCCACTTT.

This clone was detected only once. The V gene is TRBV10-3, the J gene TRBJ1-2, with TRBD1 identical over 7 bases. Trimming took 6 bases from V and 2 from J; bases not matched to a gene: 9. There are 15 residues in the CDR3. From germline, CDR1 is ENHRY and CDR2 SYGVKD. CDR3 protein: CAISGQDGRNYGYTF. The CDR3 DNA sequence: TGTGCCATCAGCGGACAGGATGGGCGCAACTATGGCTACACCTTC.

This chain links TRBV2 with TRBJ1-5; 8 positions match TRBD1. The ends lost 5 bases at V and 4 bases at J; junction bases unmatched: 4. The CDR3 totals 14 residues. CDR1 is SNHLY, CDR2 FYNNEI, per germline. The CDR3 sequence is CASSNDRGNQPQHF. In DNA, the CDR3 is TGTGCCAGCAGTAACGACAGGGGTAATCAGCCCCAGCATTTT. The whole variable domain, remainder taken from reference TRBV2 and TRBJ1-5, is EPEVTQTPSHQVTQMGQEVILRCVPISNHLYFYWYRQILGQKVEFLVSFYNNEISEKSEIFDDQFSVERPDGSNFTLKIRSTKLEDSAMYFCASSNDRGNQPQHFGDGTRLSIL.

The chain has TRBV4-1 and TRBJ2-1; 7 bases map to TRBD1. V lost 5 bases to trimming and J lost 1 base; unmatched junction nucleotides: 8. The CDR3 totals 16 residues. Germline V gene lookup returns CDR1 MGHRA and CDR2 YSYEKL. CDR3: CASSVATGSSYNEQFF. DNA for the CDR3: TGCGCCAGCAGCGTCGCGACAGGGTCATCCTACAATGAGCAGTTCTTC.

The genes are TRBV12-3 or TRBV12-4 and TRBJ2-7; TRBD1 matches 11 bases. This CDR3 has 13 residues. The V gene end was trimmed by 7 bases and the J gene end by 3 bases; junction bases not matched to a gene: 2. The CDR3 nucleotides are TGTGCCAGCAAGGGACAGGGGGTCTACGAGCAGTACTTC. It yields the protein CASKGQGVYEQYF.

The chain has TRBV7-9 and TRBJ2-1; D is undetermined. This CDR3 is built from 12 residues. The V end was cut by 0 bases, the J end by 10 bases, with 7 bases between. The germline CDR1 and CDR2 sequences are SEHNR and FQNEAQ (reference sequence). The CDR3 DNA reads as TGTGCCAGCAGCTTAGCACATAACGAGCAGTTCTTC. It codes for CASSLAHNEQFF.